This T cell receptor beta chain was profiled in a study of spatial heterogeneity in lung cancer. At the level of the study: The count of detected beta-chain sequences consistently exceeded that of alpha-chain sequences.

This clonotype was observed a handful of times. TCRdb analysed the 5' RACE reads with MiXCR anew, one entry per CDR3 protein. The sample has roughly 10,000 distinct CDR3 sequences; approximately 25% are singletons. Time point defined: sample taken at primary tumor resection. Whole RNA from tumor, nontumor lung or frozen PBMC was sequenced unsorted. The specimen was PBMCs, collected at surgery. This receptor was identified in a female donor with early-stage non-small cell lung cancer.

CDR3 nucleotide sequence: TGTGCCAGCTCACCAGGGGTAGACCCCTATGGCTACACCTTC. Its protein is CASSPGVDPYGYTF. The rearrangement joins TRBV18 to TRBJ1-2, with D unresolved. This CDR3 is built from 14 residues. The germline V and J ends were trimmed by 2 bases and 4 bases, with 11 bases remaining between them. The V gene's germline CDR1 is KGHSH and CDR2 LQKENI.